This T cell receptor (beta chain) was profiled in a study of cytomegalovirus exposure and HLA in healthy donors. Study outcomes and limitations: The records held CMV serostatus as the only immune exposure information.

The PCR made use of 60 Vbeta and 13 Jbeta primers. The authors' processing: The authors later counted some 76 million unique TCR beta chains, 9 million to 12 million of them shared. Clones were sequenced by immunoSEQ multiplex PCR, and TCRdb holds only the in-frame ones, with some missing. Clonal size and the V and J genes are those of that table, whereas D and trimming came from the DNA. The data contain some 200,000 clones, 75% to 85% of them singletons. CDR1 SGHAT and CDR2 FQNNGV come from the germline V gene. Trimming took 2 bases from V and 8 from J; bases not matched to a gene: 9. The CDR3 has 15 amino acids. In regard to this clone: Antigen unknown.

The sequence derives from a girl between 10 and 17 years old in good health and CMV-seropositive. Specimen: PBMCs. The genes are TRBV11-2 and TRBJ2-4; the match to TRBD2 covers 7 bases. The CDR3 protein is CASSLQASGIDIQYF. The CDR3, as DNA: TGTGCCAGCAGCTTACAGGCTAGCGGTATCGACATTCAGTACTTC.